The 19 T cell receptor beta chains below all came from one sample that was sequenced in a study of metastatic and nonmetastatic thyroid tumors. No patient had received any treatment before thyroid surgery. From the PCR reads, TCRdb re-called clones with MiXCR. Of tens of thousands of clones in the sample, roughly 20% were seen once. The sample comprised blood. These receptors were taken from a female donor with papillary thyroid cancer or a benign thyroid nodule (not recorded which). Some clones in this sample may be carry-over from other donors' samples.

The chain joins TRBV9 to TRBJ1-3; D is unclear. The germline gives CDR1 SGDLS, CDR2 YYNGEE. Trimming removed 0 bases at V and 1 base at J, with 14 bases between. This CDR3 is 17 amino acids long. CDR3 region: CASSVASGQQSGNTIYF. The CDR3 nucleotides read TGTGCCAGCAGCGTAGCTTCCGGGCAGCAGTCTGGAAACACCATATATTTT.

This chain uses TRBV6-1 with TRBJ2-1; a weak D match, TRBD2 (5 bases). CDR1 is MNHNS, CDR2 SASEGT, per germline. The CDR3 loop spans 14 amino acids. Trimming left V 6 bases short and J 5 bases short, with 14 bases between. CDR3 sequence (DNA): TGTGCCAGCAGGAGACTATCGGCTGACAATGAGCAGTTCTTC. It encodes CASRRLSADNEQFF.

This clone was seen a single time. This chain connects TRBV11-2 to TRBJ2-1, with 10 bases identical to TRBD2. V gave up 3 bases and J gave up 1 base; unmatched junction bases: 6. Looked up from germline, CDR1 is SGHAT and CDR2 is FQNNGV. The CDR3 runs 17 residues. The CDR3 spells CASSFYSGRRSYNEQFF. Here the CDR3 DNA reads TGTGCCAGCAGCTTCTATAGCGGGAGGAGGTCCTACAATGAGCAGTTCTTC.

This clone occurred many times. This sequence may be a read error, since a much larger clone differs from it by one base. This chain uses TRBV12-3 or TRBV12-4 with TRBJ2-4; 8 bases agree with TRBD2. The CDR3 has 15 residues. The CDR3: CATSLSAGGGNIQYF. The CDR3 bases are TGTGCCACCAGTTTAAGCGCCGGGGGGGGCAACATTCAGTACTTC.

The V and J genes are TRBV27 and TRBJ2-7, with 12 nucleotides matching TRBD2. Losses at the gene ends were 4 bases for V and 4 bases for J; bases not matched to a gene: 8. This CDR3 has 16 residues. Germline V gives CDR1 MNHEY, CDR2 SMNVEV (reference sequence). Here the CDR3 reads CASSSPTSGRFYEQYF. The DNA for the CDR3 is TGTGCCAGCAGTTCGCCCACTAGCGGGAGGTTTTACGAGCAGTACTTC.

This clone is termed medium-sized (0.01 to 0.1%). The genes are TRBV6-5 and TRBJ2-1; possible D gene TRBD1, 5 bases. CDR1 and CDR2 from the germline V gene are MNHEY and SVGAGI. Trimming pared 0 bases from V and 8 bases from J, leaving 11 bases between. The CDR3 spans 14 residues. This chain's CDR3 is CASSYSNRPDEQFF. The CDR3 coding sequence is TGTGCCAGCAGTTACTCAAACAGGCCGGATGAGCAGTTCTTC.

Points on this clone: This may stem from a read error, because a much larger clone lies one nucleotide away. The rearrangement uses TRBV5-4 and TRBJ2-7; D is unresolved. This CDR3 spans 14 amino acids. Trimming took 0 bases from V and 2 from J, leaving 9 bases between them. CDR1 is SGHNT and CDR2 is YYREEE in the germline V gene (reference sequence). This chain's CDR3 is CASSLACGTYEQYF. As DNA, the CDR3 is TGTGCCAGCAGCTTGGCCTGCGGCACCTACGAGCAGTACTTC. Drawing the rest from reference TRBV5-4 and TRBJ2-7, the complete variable domain is ETGVTQSPTHLIKTRGQQVTLRCSSQSGHNTVSWYQQALGQGPQFIFQYYREEENGRGNFPPRFSGLQFPNYSSELNVNALELDDSALYLCASSLACGTYEQYFGPGTRLTVT.

The DNA for the CDR3 is TGTGCCAGCAGTGGCCTAGCGGATTACAATGAGCAGTTCTTC. This encodes CASSGLADYNEQFF. The J gene is TRBJ2-1, the V gene TRBV2; 7 bases fit TRBD2. The CDR3 length is 14 residues. The germline V gene encodes CDR1 SNHLY and CDR2 FYNNEI. The J segment lost 4 bases and the V segment lost 4 bases, leaving 4 bases of the junction unmatched. The variable domain in full, completed from reference TRBV2 and TRBJ2-1, reads EPEVTQTPSHQVTQMGQEVILRCVPISNHLYFYWYRQILGQKVEFLVSFYNNEISEKSEIFDDQFSVERPDGSNFTLKIRSTKLEDSAMYFCASSGLADYNEQFFGPGTRLTVL.

The chain has TRBV19 and TRBJ1-1; 7 bases match TRBD1. Germline V CDR1 and CDR2: LNHDA, SQIVND (reference sequence). V lost 7 bases to trimming and J lost 0 bases; unmatched junction nucleotides: 8. There are 15 residues in the CDR3. The CDR3 sequence: CASIPPGQMNTEAFF. The CDR3 nucleotides read TGTGCCAGTATCCCTCCGGGACAGATGAACACTGAAGCTTTCTTT.

This clone showed up many times. V is TRBV3-1 and J is TRBJ2-5; no clear D gene. The CDR3 is 15 amino acids. CDR1 and CDR2 (germline): LGHDT, YNNKEL (reference sequence). Trimming stripped 0 bases from V and 1 base from J, with 9 bases between. CDR3 bases: TGTGCCAGCAGCCAAGATCTCGGCATCCAAGAGACCCAGTACTTC. Translation gives CASSQDLGIQETQYF.

This clone was observed many times. The chain joins TRBV28 to TRBJ2-1, with 11 bases matching TRBD1. Germline V gene lookup returns CDR1 MDHEN and CDR2 SYDVKM. Unmatched junction bases numbered 9, after V lost 7 bases and J lost 7 bases. This CDR3 contains 15 residues. CDR3 in amino acids: CASIRPGQGANEQFF. CDR3 DNA: TGTGCCAGCATAAGGCCTGGACAGGGGGCGAATGAGCAGTTCTTC.

This clone was detected a few times. The rearrangement joins TRBV28 to TRBJ2-7; the D gene could be TRBD1 or TRBD2 (5 bases each). The CDR3 runs to 14 residues. Trimming took off 6 bases at V and 4 bases at J, with 16 bases between the two ends. In germline, CDR1 is MDHEN, CDR2 SYDVKM. Written as DNA, the CDR3 is TGTGCCAGCAGAGGGAAGGGGAGCTCATACGAGCAGTACTTC. This encodes CASRGKGSSYEQYF.

This clone has more than one count but fewer than ten. Mismatch with germline at one junction end may stem from a read error. V usage is TRBV6-5 and J usage is TRBJ1-3; a weak D match, TRBD1 (5 bases). The CDR3 covers 17 residues. Germline loops: CDR1 MNHEY, CDR2 SVGAGI. The CDR3 spells CASIYSPLGLSGNTIYF. As DNA, the CDR3 is TGTGCCAGCATTTACTCCCCCCTGGGGCTCTCTGGAAACACCATATATTTT.

This clone showed up many times. The DNA for the CDR3 is TGTGCCAGCATGGTGGGTTCTGGTGGGGAAAATGAGCAGTTCTTC. Encoded protein: CASMVGSGGENEQFF. This rearrangement joins TRBV2 to TRBJ2-1, with D uncertain. The V gene lost 7 bases and the J gene lost 7 bases, with 20 bases spanning the gap. The V gene's germline CDR1 is SNHLY and CDR2 FYNNEI. The CDR3 length is 15 residues.

This clone was seen many times. This CDR3 is missing its conserved last phenylalanine or tryptophan, likely due to a read error. The V gene is TRBV2, the J gene TRBJ1-4; D gene ambiguous. The length of the CDR3 is 14 residues. Germline CDR1 SNHLY, CDR2 FYNNEI. V was clipped by 3 bases and J by 0 bases, with 5 bases between them. CDR3 bases: TGTGCCAGCAGTGACGGTGCAACTAATGAAAAACTGTTTCTT. Its protein is CASSDGATNEKLFL.

The rearrangement joins TRBV27 to TRBJ1-1; no clear D. CDR1 and CDR2 (germline): MNHEY, SMNVEV (reference sequence). V was trimmed by 3 bases and J by 6 bases, leaving 11 bases between them. The CDR3 length is 13 residues. CDR3 sequence (DNA): TGTGCCAGCAGTTTTAACGGCGGACCTGAAGCTTTCTTT. This codes for CASSFNGGPEAFF.

This rearrangement joins TRBV5-1 to TRBJ1-3; weak D call: TRBD1 (5 bases). Germline values: CDR1 SGHRS, CDR2 YFSETQ. The CDR3 covers 14 residues. V lost 3 bases and J 0 bases, leaving 7 bases between the germline ends. CDR3 sequence: CASSSDTSGNTIYF. CDR3 coding DNA: TGCGCCAGCAGCTCGGACACCTCTGGAAACACCATATATTTT.

This clone was picked up many times. At one boundary the junction diverges from the germline segment, which might be a read error. The chain links TRBV6-4 to TRBJ1-1; D is perhaps TRBD1 (5 bases). Germline V gene sequence: CDR1 MRHNA, CDR2 SNTAGT. CDR3 length equals 13 residues. The CDR3 bases are TGTGCCAGCCGTGGGGGAGGGAGCACTGAAGCTTCCTTT. Protein sequence: CASRGGGSTEASF.

This clone was seen repeatedly, ten times or more. The V call is TRBV6-2 or TRBV6-3, the J call TRBJ2-5; 8 nucleotides align to TRBD2. Germline loops: CDR1 MNHEY, CDR2 SVGEGT. This CDR3 region has 16 residues. V lost 8 bases to trimming and J lost 4 bases; unmatched junction nucleotides: 15. DNA for the CDR3: TGTGCCAGCTCTGGGCCGGGACTAGACCTTTTAGAGACCCAGTACTTC. It is translated as CASSGPGLDLLETQYF.